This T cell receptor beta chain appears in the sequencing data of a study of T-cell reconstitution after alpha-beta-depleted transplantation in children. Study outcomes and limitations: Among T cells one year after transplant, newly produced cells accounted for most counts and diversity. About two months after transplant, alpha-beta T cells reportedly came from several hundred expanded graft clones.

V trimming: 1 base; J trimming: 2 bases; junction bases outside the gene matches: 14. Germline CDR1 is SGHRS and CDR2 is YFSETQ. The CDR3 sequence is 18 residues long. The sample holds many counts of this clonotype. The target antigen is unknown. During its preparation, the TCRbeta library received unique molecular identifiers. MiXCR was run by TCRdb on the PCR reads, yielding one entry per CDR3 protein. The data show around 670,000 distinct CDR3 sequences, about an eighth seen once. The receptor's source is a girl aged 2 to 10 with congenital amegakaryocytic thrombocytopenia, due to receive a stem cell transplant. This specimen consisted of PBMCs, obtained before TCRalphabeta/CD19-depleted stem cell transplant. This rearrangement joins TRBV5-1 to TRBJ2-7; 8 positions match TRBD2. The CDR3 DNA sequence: TGCGCCAGCAGCTTGTTAGGTGTTAGCGGGACCTTCACCTACGAGCAGTACTTC. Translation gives CASSLLGVSGTFTYEQYF.